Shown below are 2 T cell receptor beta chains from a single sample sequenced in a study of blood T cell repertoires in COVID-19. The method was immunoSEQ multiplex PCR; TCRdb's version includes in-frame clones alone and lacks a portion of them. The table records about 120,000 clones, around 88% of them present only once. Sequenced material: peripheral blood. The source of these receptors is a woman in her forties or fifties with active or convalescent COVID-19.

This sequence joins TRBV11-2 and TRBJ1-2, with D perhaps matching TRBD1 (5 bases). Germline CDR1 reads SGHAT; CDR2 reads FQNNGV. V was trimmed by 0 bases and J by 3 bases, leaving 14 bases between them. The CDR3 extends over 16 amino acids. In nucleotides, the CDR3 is TGTGCCAGCAGCTTAGACAGGGCAAGTTATTACTATGGCTACACCTTC. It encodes CASSLDRASYYYGYTF.

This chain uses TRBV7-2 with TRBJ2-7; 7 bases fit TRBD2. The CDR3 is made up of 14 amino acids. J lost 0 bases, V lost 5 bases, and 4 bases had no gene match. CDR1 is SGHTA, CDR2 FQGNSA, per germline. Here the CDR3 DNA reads TGTGCCAGCAGCCGTAGCGGGCGCTCCTACGAGCAGTACTTC. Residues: CASSRSGRSYEQYF.